This is a list of T cell receptor beta chains from one sample in a study of blood T cell repertoires in COVID-19. Sequencing used immunoSEQ multiplex PCR; TCRdb keeps in-frame clones, though not all of them. The profile shows roughly 99,000 clones, around four fifths of them singletons. Sequenced input: peripheral blood. Receptors originate from a man between 65 and 85 years old with acute or convalescent COVID-19. The CDR3 runs from the conserved cysteine through the conserved F or W. The D gene is left open where the match is weak. Rows may omit the clone size; those that give it use once, few, many or a size class.

d_gene,v_gene,j_gene,abundance,CDR3aa,CDR3nt
TRBD1,TRBV7-6,TRBJ1-4,NA,CASSFLRDRGRGANEKLFF,TGTGCCAGCAGCTTCCTCCGGGACAGGGGGCGAGGGGCTAATGAAAAACTGTTTTTT
NA,TRBV3-1/TRBV3-2,TRBJ2-1,NA,CASSHQQGRYYNEQFF,TGTGCCAGCAGCCATCAACAGGGTCGCTACTACAATGAGCAGTTCTTC
NA,TRBV9,TRBJ2-2,NA,CASSVGPGANTGELFF,TGTGCCAGCAGCGTAGGTCCAGGGGCTAACACCGGGGAGCTGTTTTTT
NA,TRBV7-6,TRBJ1-1,NA,CASSKDSMNTEAFF,TGTGCCAGCAGCAAAGACAGTATGAACACTGAAGCTTTCTTT
TRBD1,TRBV12-5,TRBJ2-5,NA,CASGLGTGATQYF,TGTGCTAGTGGTTTGGGGACAGGCGCGACCCAGTACTTC
NA,TRBV28,TRBJ2-7,NA,CASSFLYEQYF,TGTGCCAGCAGTTTCCTATACGAGCAGTACTTC
NA,TRBV12-3/TRBV12-4,TRBJ1-2,NA,CASSPVVNYGYTF,TGTGCCAGCAGCCCCGTAGTTAACTATGGCTACACCTTC
NA,TRBV18,TRBJ2-2,NA,CASSPYSGTGELFF,TGTGCCAGCTCACCGTATTCGGGCACCGGGGAGCTGTTTTTT
TRBD1,TRBV5-1,TRBJ1-4,NA,CASSLNRGYEEKLFF,TGCGCCAGCAGCTTGAACAGGGGGTATGAGGAAAAACTGTTTTTT
TRBD2,TRBV12-5,TRBJ2-1,NA,CASGLKQVSGGVNEQFF,TGTGCTAGTGGTTTGAAACAGGTCAGCGGGGGGGTTAATGAGCAGTTCTTC
NA,TRBV7-2,TRBJ2-7,NA,CASRAGPQVYEQYF,TGTGCCAGCAGGGCCGGACCACAGGTCTACGAGCAGTACTTC
NA,TRBV2,TRBJ1-4,few,CASSAKEKLFF,TGTGCCAGCAGTGCCAAAGAAAAACTGTTTTTT
NA,TRBV5-1,TRBJ1-1,NA,CASAPAGAHTEAFF,TGCGCCAGCGCCCCCGCGGGGGCGCACACTGAAGCTTTCTTT
TRBD1,TRBV18,TRBJ1-4,NA,CASSLSVPGQATNEKLFF,TGTGCCAGCTCACTATCGGTGCCGGGACAGGCAACTAATGAAAAACTGTTTTTT
TRBD1,TRBV6-4,TRBJ2-7,NA,CASSMGQGGEQYF,TGTGCCAGCAGCATGGGACAGGGAGGCGAGCAGTACTTC
TRBD1,TRBV6-1,TRBJ1-2,NA,CASSEWDRAYGYTF,TGTGCCAGCAGTGAATGGGACAGGGCCTATGGCTACACCTTC
NA,TRBV3-1/TRBV3-2,TRBJ1-1,NA,CASSHLLRTGVEAFF,TGTGCCAGCAGCCACCTCCTCCGGACTGGCGTTGAAGCTTTCTTT
NA,TRBV11-2,TRBJ2-1,few,CASSLRGGYNEQFF,TGTGCCAGCAGCTTGCGGGGCGGCTACAATGAGCAGTTCTTC
TRBD2,TRBV6-5,TRBJ2-1,NA,CASSSQTSRYNEQFF,TGTGCCAGCAGTTCGCAGACTAGCAGATACAATGAGCAGTTCTTC
NA,TRBV6-5,TRBJ1-5,NA,CASSLDSYSNQPQHF,TGTGCCAGCAGTCTGGACAGCTATAGCAATCAGCCCCAGCATTTT
NA,TRBV5-4,TRBJ1-5,once,CASSFGGAGQPQHF,TGTGCCAGCAGCTTCGGGGGGGCTGGGCAGCCCCAGCATTTT
NA,TRBV7-8,TRBJ1-5,NA,CASSPGSGNQPQHF,TGTGCCAGCAGCCCCGGGTCCGGCAATCAGCCCCAGCATTTT
TRBD1,TRBV19,TRBJ2-1,NA,CASSPRRTGGAYNEQFF,TGTGCCAGTAGTCCACGGAGGACAGGGGGAGCTTACAATGAGCAGTTCTTC
NA,TRBV6-5,TRBJ2-3,NA,CASSFYREDTQYF,TGTGCCAGCAGTTTCTACAGGGAAGATACGCAGTATTTT
NA,TRBV12-3/TRBV12-4,TRBJ2-3,NA,CASSLRASGWQYF,TGTGCCAGCAGTTTGAGGGCCAGCGGGTGGCAGTATTTT
NA,TRBV19,TRBJ2-7,NA,CASTLTWTPYEQYF,TGTGCCAGTACCCTCACATGGACACCCTACGAGCAGTACTTC
TRBD1,TRBV7-2,TRBJ2-7,NA,CASSLQDRSSYEQYF,TGTGCCAGCAGCTTACAGGACAGGAGCTCCTACGAGCAGTACTTC
NA,TRBV21-1,TRBJ2-3,NA,CASSYPSDIESTDTQYF,TGTGCCAGCAGCTACCCCTCGGACATTGAGAGCACAGATACGCAGTATTTT
TRBD1,TRBV5-4,TRBJ2-3,NA,CASSWGQGSTDTQYF,TGTGCCAGCAGCTGGGGACAGGGATCCACAGATACGCAGTATTTT
NA,TRBV12-5,TRBJ2-7,NA,CASGLGQGHYEQYF,TGTGCTAGTGGTTTGGGGCAGGGACACTACGAGCAGTACTTC
TRBD1,TRBV19,TRBJ1-5,NA,CASSRLDRGGNQPQHF,TGTGCCAGTAGTCGCCTAGACAGGGGGGGCAATCAGCCCCAGCATTTT
TRBD1,TRBV7-9,TRBJ1-2,NA,CASSQGQAHYGYTF,TGTGCCAGCAGCCAAGGACAGGCCCACTATGGCTACACCTTC
NA,TRBV11-2,TRBJ1-2,NA,CASSSGTQYGYTF,TGTGCCAGCAGCTCCGGGACTCAATATGGCTACACCTTC
NA,TRBV21-1,TRBJ1-6,NA,CASSTPRWDRGKHSPLHF,TGTGCCAGCAGCACCCCCCGTTGGGACAGGGGGAAGCATTCACCCCTCCACTTT
NA,TRBV10-3,TRBJ2-5,NA,CAINAGAQETQYF,TGTGCCATCAACGCTGGGGCTCAAGAGACCCAGTACTTC
TRBD2,TRBV6-1,TRBJ2-7,once,CASSEGVAGDGYEQYF,TGTGCCAGCAGTGAAGGGGTAGCGGGGGACGGATACGAGCAGTACTTC
NA,TRBV5-1,TRBJ1-5,once,CASSPGPEGQPQHF,TGCGCCAGCAGCCCGGGACCGGAGGGTCAGCCCCAGCATTTT
TRBD1,TRBV6-1,TRBJ1-3,NA,CASSDGDREGNTIYF,TGTGCCAGCAGTGACGGGGACAGGGAGGGAAACACCATATATTTT
TRBD1,TRBV7-8,TRBJ1-1,NA,CASSPTAGGVNTEAFF,TGTGCCAGCAGCCCCACAGCAGGGGGCGTGAACACTGAAGCTTTCTTT
TRBD1,TRBV5-6,TRBJ2-2,few,CASSLVGTANTGELFF,TGTGCCAGCAGCTTGGTAGGGACAGCGAACACCGGGGAGCTGTTTTTT
NA,TRBV7-3,TRBJ1-5,NA,CASSTPQGNQPQHF,TGTGCCAGCAGCACCCCGCAGGGGAACCAGCCCCAGCATTTT
TRBD2,TRBV4-2,TRBJ2-5,NA,CASSQDRVLAGAQETQYF,TGTGCCAGCAGCCAAGATCGGGTGCTAGCGGGGGCCCAAGAGACCCAGTACTTC
TRBD1,TRBV7-8,TRBJ1-1,NA,CASSLGTGGTLNTEAFF,TGTGCCAGCAGCTTAGGGACAGGGGGTACACTGAACACTGAAGCTTTCTTT
TRBD2,TRBV9,TRBJ2-2,NA,CASSQSGGITGELFF,TGTGCCAGCAGCCAGAGCGGGGGTATCACCGGGGAGCTGTTTTTT
NA,TRBV6-5,TRBJ1-1,NA,CASSFDGNHEGTEAFF,TGTGCCAGCAGTTTCGATGGGAATCACGAGGGCACTGAAGCTTTCTTT
NA,TRBV29-1,TRBJ1-2,NA,CSVLRPGITGSLF,TGCAGCGTCCTAAGGCCCGGGATAACCGGTTCCCTTTTC
TRBD2,TRBV9,TRBJ2-5,NA,CASSVVGSQLLVGASGGEEETQYF,TGTGCCAGCAGCGTAGTGGGTAGCCAGCTCTTGGTTGGGGCTAGCGGGGGGGAAGAAGAGACCCAGTACTTC
NA,TRBV7-8,TRBJ1-3,few,CASSLARLSLGNTIYF,TGTGCCAGCAGCTTAGCGCGTCTTTCGTTAGGAAACACCATATATTTT
NA,TRBV19,TRBJ1-1,NA,CASSPTGSRTEAFF,TGTGCCAGTAGTCCCACAGGGTCCCGGACTGAAGCTTTCTTT
TRBD2,TRBV5-1,TRBJ2-1,NA,CASSFAGGTNEQFF,TGCGCCAGCAGCTTTGCGGGGGGGACGAATGAGCAGTTCTTC
TRBD2,TRBV9,TRBJ2-7,few,CASSVAPSGSGEYYEQYF,TGTGCCAGCAGCGTAGCCCCTTCGGGGAGCGGGGAATACTACGAGCAGTACTTC
TRBD2,TRBV7-2,TRBJ2-5,NA,CASSLGYSSGVQETQYF,TGTGCCAGCAGCTTAGGCTACTCTAGCGGGGTTCAAGAGACCCAGTACTTC
NA,TRBV4-1,TRBJ2-5,NA,CASSQDPEGLETQYF,TGCGCCAGCAGCCAAGATCCGGAGGGGCTGGAGACCCAGTACTTC
NA,TRBV5-1,TRBJ2-2,NA,CASSGGVVTGELFF,TGCGCCAGCAGTGGCGGGGTTGTCACCGGGGAGCTGTTTTTT